One sample yielded the 2 T cell receptor beta chains listed below, sequenced in a study of blood T cell repertoires in COVID-19. Assay used: immunoSEQ multiplex PCR; TCRdb lists only in-frame clones, some missing. The sample has about 110,000 clones; more than 80% are singletons. Sequencing input: peripheral blood. These receptors came from a human donor in a cohort sampled during active COVID-19.

The chain combines TRBV18 with TRBJ2-1; maybe TRBD2 (7 bases). Germline V CDR1 and CDR2: KGHSH, LQKENI. The V end lost 10 bases, the J end lost 8 bases, and 24 bases lay between the germline ends. The CDR3 consists of 15 residues. CDR3: CATKQARGGGDEQFF. The CDR3, as DNA: TGTGCCACCAAACAGGCCAGGGGCGGGGGCGATGAGCAGTTCTTC.

The J gene is TRBJ2-5, the V gene TRBV5-8; 9 nucleotides agree with TRBD1. The CDR3 has 14 amino acids. The J segment lost 5 bases and the V segment lost 3 bases, leaving 5 bases of the junction unmatched. Germline CDR1 SGHTS, CDR2 YDEGEE. CDR3 in amino acids: CASSSGQGWETQYF. The DNA of the CDR3 is TGTGCCAGCAGCTCAGGACAGGGGTGGGAGACCCAGTACTTC.